A single sample is the source of the 32 T cell receptor beta chains below, sequenced in a study of blood T cells in healthy people across ages. It was with a sample-barcoded 5' primer and a J-beta primer mix that a second PCR of about 6 to 11 cycles was run. TCRdb re-derived calls from the 5' RACE reads in MiXCR, one entry per CDR3 protein. The sample lists 1.5 million to 2 million distinct CDR3 sequences, roughly 32% occurring once. Specimen: blood. The receptors shown here come from a woman in her thirties in good health.

This rearrangement joins TRBV11-2 to TRBJ2-6; 8 bases are shared with TRBD1. Losses at the gene ends were 1 base for V and 2 bases for J; bases not matched to a gene: 4. CDR1 is SGHAT, CDR2 FQNNGV, per germline. The CDR3 totals 17 residues. The chain's CDR3 is CASSLGQGWAGANVLTF. In DNA form, the CDR3 reads TGTGCCAGCAGCTTAGGACAGGGGTGGGCTGGGGCCAACGTCCTGACTTTC.

This clonotype has just a few counts. This chain joins TRBV27 and TRBJ2-5, with D perhaps TRBD2 (6 bases). The germline V and J ends were trimmed by 3 bases and 5 bases, with 13 bases remaining between them. The CDR3 has 14 residues. Germline CDR1 MNHEY, CDR2 SMNVEV (reference sequence). The CDR3 coding sequence is TGTGCCAGCAGTTTCCAGGGAGGAGGGGAGACCCAGTACTTC. It is translated as CASSFQGGGETQYF.

On this clonotype itself: This sequence may be a read error, since a much larger clone differs from it by one base. The CDR3 bases are TGTGCCAGCAGTTCAGGCGGGGGGCCCCAAGAGACCCGGTACTTC. This codes for CASSSGGGPQETRYF. The chain uses TRBV12-3 or TRBV12-4 and TRBJ2-5; TRBD2 agrees at 8 bases. CDR3 length: 15 residues.

This clonotype was picked up many times. The gene calls are TRBV3-1 and TRBJ2-2, with 12 bases lining up with TRBD1. The CDR3 is 16 residues long. J lost 6 bases, V lost 1 base, and 3 bases had no gene match. Germline V gene sequence: CDR1 LGHDT, CDR2 YNNKEL (reference sequence). The CDR3 reads CASSQGDRGRAGELFF. CDR3 nucleotides: TGTGCCAGCAGCCAAGGGGACAGGGGGCGTGCCGGGGAGCTGTTTTTT.

The gene calls are TRBV20-1 and TRBJ2-1; 7 bases are shared with TRBD2. The germline V gene has CDR1 DFQATT and CDR2 SNEGSKA (reference sequence). This CDR3 is 14 amino acids long. V trimming: 6 bases; J trimming: 3 bases; junction bases outside the gene matches: 8. The DNA for the CDR3 is TGCAGTGCGGGGGGGGACCCTCTCTACAATGAGCAGTTCTTC. This sequence encodes CSAGGDPLYNEQFF.

This clonotype was recorded a few times. The chain joins TRBV3-1 to TRBJ2-1; 10 nucleotides align to TRBD2. Unmatched junction bases numbered 7, after V lost 4 bases and J lost 4 bases. Per the germline V gene, CDR1 is LGHDT and CDR2 is YNNKEL (reference sequence). The CDR3 runs 16 residues. CDR3 sequence (DNA): TGTGCCAGCAGCCTATCACATAGCGGGGGGTACAATGAGCAGTTCTTC. As protein: CASSLSHSGGYNEQFF.

V and J are TRBV5-1 and TRBJ2-3; D is undetermined. The CDR3 runs 16 residues. Looked up from germline, CDR1 is SGHRS and CDR2 is YFSETQ. V lost 9 bases and J lost 3, with 23 bases in between. The CDR3 bases are TGCGCCAACAGTTTCCTGGGAAATCGCAAGACAGATACGCAGTATTTT. Protein: CANSFLGNRKTDTQYF.

This sequence joins TRBV11-2 and TRBJ2-7, with 7 bases matching TRBD2. The CDR3 runs 16 residues. Per the germline V gene, CDR1 is SGHAT and CDR2 is FQNNGV. V lost 5 bases and J lost 3; bases outside the gene matches: 13. Here the CDR3 reads CASSPGGASGIYEQYF. The CDR3 DNA reads as TGTGCCAGCAGCCCAGGTGGGGCTAGCGGAATCTACGAGCAGTACTTC.

This chain joins TRBV7-3 and TRBJ1-2; TRBD1 might be the D (5 bases). This CDR3 contains 14 residues. The germline V and J ends were trimmed by 5 bases and 2 bases, with 12 bases remaining between them. Germline CDR1 SGHTA, CDR2 FQGTGA. Written as DNA, the CDR3 is TGTGCCAGCAGCCCTCGGGACGGAAACTATGGCTACACCTTC. Its translation is CASSPRDGNYGYTF.

In its sample, this clonotype was seen a few times. The chain uses TRBV7-8 and TRBJ2-7; TRBD2 matches at 7 bases. Germline lookup yields CDR1 SGHVS and CDR2 FQNEAQ. The V and J ends lost 5 bases and 3 bases, in that order; junction bases with no gene match: 7. The CDR3 sequence is 14 residues long. Here the CDR3 DNA reads TGTGCCAGCAGCCAAGAAGGCGGGAGCTACGAGCAGTACTTC. It codes for CASSQEGGSYEQYF. Full variable domain (missing parts from reference TRBV7-8 and TRBJ2-7): GAGVSQSPRYKVAKRGQDVALRCDPISGHVSLFWYQQALGQGPEFLTYFQNEAQLDKSGLPSDRFFAERPEGSVSTLKIQRTQQEDSAVYLCASSQEGGSYEQYFGPGTRLTVT.

In its sample, this clonotype was seen a few times. The chain has TRBV5-5 and TRBJ2-1; 8 nucleotides agree with TRBD1. CDR1 is SGHKS, CDR2 YYEKEE, per germline (reference sequence). V lost 4 bases to trimming and J lost 0 bases; unmatched junction nucleotides: 3. This CDR3 spans 15 amino acids. CDR3 region: CASSLGQVSYNEQFF. As DNA, the CDR3 is TGTGCCAGCAGCCTGGGACAGGTCTCCTACAATGAGCAGTTCTTC.

The rearrangement joins TRBV19 to TRBJ2-1; D possibly corresponds to TRBD2 (6 bases). Near its end, the DNA agrees better with TRBJ2-7, so the J call may be wrong. The CDR3 length is 12 residues. Germline assignment: CDR1 LNHDA and CDR2 SQIVND (reference sequence). CDR3 region: CASSGTWGEQYF. The CDR3 nucleotides read TGTGCCAGTAGTGGGACTTGGGGCGAGCAGTACTTC.

There are a few counts of this clonotype. This chain links TRBV27 with TRBJ2-5; TRBD1 is a possible D gene (6 bases). The CDR3 spans 15 residues. Germline V gives CDR1 MNHEY, CDR2 SMNVEV (reference sequence). Trimming removed 6 bases at V and 4 bases at J, with 18 bases between. CDR3 residues: CASSLTGTRIETQYF. The CDR3 DNA is TGTGCCAGCAGCCTCACCGGGACAAGAATAGAGACCCAGTACTTC.

This clonotype was picked up many times. The chain is built from TRBV29-1 and TRBJ2-1; D is perhaps TRBD1 (5 bases). Germline V gene lookup returns CDR1 SQVTM and CDR2 ANQGSEA. V lost 6 bases and J lost 3, with 15 bases in between. CDR3 length: 14 residues. CDR3 protein: CSVDDSPRYNEQFF. CDR3 DNA: TGCAGCGTAGACGACAGTCCACGCTACAATGAGCAGTTCTTC.

V gene TRBV10-3 combines with J gene TRBJ1-1; D unclear. Trimming took 4 bases from V and 1 from J, leaving 7 bases between them. This CDR3 is 13 amino acids long. CDR1 is ENHRY and CDR2 is SYGVKD in the germline V gene. Here the CDR3 DNA reads TGTGCCATCAGTGGGCTGGGGAACACTGAAGCTTTCTTT. Amino acid sequence: CAISGLGNTEAFF.

CDR3 protein: CSTGGWDTEAFF. The CDR3 DNA is TGCAGCACTGGAGGGTGGGACACTGAAGCTTTCTTT. The chain recombines TRBV29-1 with TRBJ1-1, with D unclear. The CDR3 is 12 residues long. Germline values: CDR1 SQVTM, CDR2 ANQGSEA. With 8 bases removed from V and 3 bases from J, the gap between germline ends came to 13 bases.

This clonotype has more than one count but fewer than ten. At one end, the junction sequence differs from germline, possibly due to a read error. The V gene is TRBV7-2, the J gene TRBJ1-1; D is unclear. Germline V gene data show CDR1 as SGHTA and CDR2 as FQGNSA. CDR3 size: 14 residues. The CDR3 here is CASNVGNLNAEAFF. Here the CDR3 DNA reads TGTGCCAGCAACGTAGGTAATCTGAACGCTGAAGCTTTCTTT.

This clonotype occurred many times. The rearrangement uses TRBV7-9 and TRBJ1-2; unclear D gene. Germline CDR1 reads SEHNR; CDR2 reads FQNEAQ (reference sequence). V was cut by 7 bases and J by 7 bases, with 13 bases left in between. CDR3 length: 12 amino acids. The CDR3, as DNA: TGTGCCAGCAACAAGGGAGCGGGTGGCTACACCTTC. This gives the protein CASNKGAGGYTF.

Only a few counts were recorded for this clonotype. J is TRBJ2-1 and V is TRBV5-1; D unclear. CDR1 and CDR2 (germline): SGHRS, YFSETQ. The CDR3 length is 13 residues. V was shortened by 0 bases and J by 12 bases, with 13 bases between the two germline ends. For the CDR3, the DNA is TGCGCCAGCAGCTTGGGGTATCCCCATGGGCAGTTCTTC. It yields the protein CASSLGYPHGQFF.

The chain carries TRBV28 and TRBJ2-5, with a weak D call TRBD2 (6 bases). This CDR3 is 15 amino acids long. From germline, CDR1 is MDHEN and CDR2 SYDVKM. V was cut by 1 base and J by 5 bases, with 14 bases left in between. The CDR3 sequence: CASSLSPGVGETQYF. The CDR3 DNA reads as TGTGCCAGCAGTTTATCTCCGGGAGTCGGGGAGACCCAGTACTTC.

The chain is built from TRBV19 and TRBJ1-5; D might be TRBD1 (6 bases). Trimming stripped 7 bases from V and 2 bases from J, with 9 bases between. Germline CDR1 and CDR2: LNHDA and SQIVND (reference sequence). The CDR3 is 13 residues long. The CDR3 reads CASNRQGNQPQHF. The CDR3 DNA follows: TGTGCCAGTAATAGACAGGGCAATCAGCCCCAGCATTTT.

The V and J genes are TRBV27 and TRBJ1-6; 8 bases are a match to TRBD1. Trimming cost V 3 bases and J 2 bases; bases outside gene matches: 9. This CDR3 spans 18 amino acids. Germline V gene data show CDR1 as MNHEY and CDR2 as SMNVEV (reference sequence). CDR3 amino acids: CASSFRTGLNPYNSPLHF. CDR3 in DNA: TGTGCCAGCAGTTTCCGGACAGGGTTGAATCCCTATAATTCACCCCTCCACTTT.

This clonotype has more than one count but fewer than ten. The rearrangement links TRBV27 to TRBJ1-1, with D hard to call. The germline gives CDR1 MNHEY, CDR2 SMNVEV (reference sequence). Trimming took off 9 bases at V and 1 base at J, with 9 bases between the two ends. This CDR3 has 12 residues. CDR3 region: CASRMANTEAFF. DNA for the CDR3: TGTGCCAGTCGAATGGCGAACACTGAAGCTTTCTTT.

This clonotype was detected once. The chain uses TRBV3-1 and TRBJ2-3, with D possibly matching TRBD2 (5 bases). The CDR3 sequence is 16 residues long. Trimming left V 0 bases short and J 4 bases short, with 14 bases between. Per germline, CDR1 LGHDT and CDR2 YNNKEL (reference sequence). This chain's CDR3 is CASSQDRGFLPDTQYF. In DNA form, the CDR3 reads TGTGCCAGCAGCCAAGATCGAGGGTTCCTACCAGATACGCAGTATTTT.

This chain links TRBV10-3 with TRBJ1-5; 8 bases line up with TRBD1. CDR3 length: 16 residues. With 4 bases clipped from V and 0 bases from J, the junction kept 5 bases outside the gene matches. CDR1 and CDR2 (germline): ENHRY, SYGVKD. This CDR3 is CAISGRGLGSNQPQHF. CDR3 DNA: TGTGCCATCAGTGGCAGGGGGCTAGGTAGCAATCAGCCCCAGCATTTT.

The CDR3 is CASSRQPNYGYTF. In nucleotides, the CDR3 is TGTGCCAGCAGTCGGCAGCCTAACTATGGCTACACCTTC. The V call is TRBV7-9, the J call TRBJ1-2; D is ambiguous. V was trimmed by 6 bases and J by 0 bases, leaving 8 bases between them. From germline, CDR1 is SEHNR and CDR2 FQNEAQ (reference sequence). The CDR3 is 13 residues long.

This clonotype was seen more than once but under ten times. This chain links TRBV5-1 with TRBJ1-2; 8 bases align to TRBD1. There are 13 residues in the CDR3. Per germline, CDR1 SGHRS and CDR2 YFSETQ. The ends lost 2 bases at V and 12 bases at J; junction bases unmatched: 9. CDR3 sequence reads: CASSLGQGFGNTF. Written as DNA, the CDR3 is TGCGCCAGCAGCTTAGGACAGGGATTTGGAAACACCTTC.

With regard to this clonotype: The junction departs from germline at one end; a sequencing error may be responsible. J is TRBJ2-3 and V is TRBV20-1, with D hard to call. This CDR3 has 13 amino acids. From germline, CDR1 is DFQATT and CDR2 SNEGSKA (reference sequence). The CDR3 loop reads CSARVFSTDAQYF. In nucleotides, the CDR3 is TGCAGTGCTAGAGTTTTTAGCACAGATGCGCAGTATTTT.

Remarks on this clonotype: Sequence at one end of the junction differs from germline and may be a read error. This CDR3 reads CTSSSLIGQEATNEKLFF. The CDR3 region has the DNA TGTACCAGCAGCTCCCTTATCGGACAGGAGGCAACTAATGAAAAACTGTTTTTT. V and J are TRBV7-9 and TRBJ1-4; TRBD1 matches 7 bases. This CDR3 has 18 residues. Germline-derived CDR1 and CDR2 are SEHNR and FQNEAQ (reference sequence).

This clonotype has only a few counts. This chain joins TRBV3-1 and TRBJ1-1; TRBD1 aligns across 11 bases. With 1 base clipped from V and 6 bases from J, the junction kept 7 bases outside the gene matches. The CDR3 spans 16 residues. Germline CDR1 LGHDT, CDR2 YNNKEL (reference sequence). CDR3 bases: TGTGCCAGCAGCCAAGGGACAGGGGGCGGGACCTCTGAAGCTTTCTTT. The encoded protein is CASSQGTGGGTSEAFF.

The chain has TRBV12-5 and TRBJ2-1, with TRBD2 as a possible D gene (7 bases). Germline CDR1 is LGHNT and CDR2 is FRNRAP. The CDR3 contains 17 residues. Trimming left V 0 bases short and J 5 bases short, with 17 bases between. In nucleotides, the CDR3 is TGTGCTAGTGGTTTGGTACCTGGGGGGGGCCGTAACAATGAGCAGTTCTTC. This sequence encodes CASGLVPGGGRNNEQFF.

This clonotype was seen once. Its ends do not fully match the called genes, so a read error is possible. The chain is built from TRBV12-3 or TRBV12-4 and TRBJ1-4; D is ambiguous. The CDR3 is 14 amino acids. CDR3 sequence: CASSPGLVNEELFF. The CDR3 DNA reads as TGTGCCAGCAGCCCCGGGCTAGTCAATGAAGAACTGTTTTTT.